This is a list of T cell receptor beta chains from one sample in a study of cytomegalovirus exposure and HLA in healthy donors. Profiled with immunoSEQ multiplex PCR; TCRdb holds only in-frame clones, not every one. The sample consists of about 150,000 clones, around 80% of them appearing once. Specimen: PBMCs. The receptors were gathered from a woman aged 40 to 50 in good health and CMV-seronegative. The CDR3 runs from the conserved cysteine through the conserved F or W. A D gene is named only where the DNA matches it firmly. Part of the rows lack a size; the others show once, few, many or a class for expanded clones.

TRBV7-6	NA	TRBJ2-2	NA	CASSSRGELFF	TGTGCCAGCAGCTCCCGGGGGGAGCTGTTTTTT
TRBV30	few	TRBJ1-1	NA	CAWFDTDTEAFF	TGTGCCTGGTTCGACACGGACACTGAAGCTTTCTTT
TRBV11-3	few	TRBJ1-1	NA	CASSLDGRGGSTEAFF	TGTGCCAGCAGCTTAGATGGGAGGGGGGGTTCCACTGAAGCTTTCTTT
TRBV11-2	NA	TRBJ2-1	NA	CASSKDMRIEQFF	TGTGCCAGCAGCAAGGACATGAGGATAGAGCAGTTCTTC
TRBV19	NA	TRBJ1-5	TRBD1	CASSSRGRGTGGQPQHF	TGTGCCAGTAGCTCACGGGGGCGAGGGACAGGGGGTCAGCCCCAGCATTTT
TRBV11-2	NA	TRBJ2-7	NA	CASSFSGYSYEQYF	TGTGCCAGCAGCTTTTCAGGGTACTCCTACGAGCAGTACTTC
TRBV15	once	TRBJ1-1	NA	CATSRGELGRNTEAFF	TGTGCCACCAGCAGAGGAGAACTCGGTAGGAACACTGAAGCTTTCTTT
TRBV9	NA	TRBJ2-3	NA	CASSLGRTPTDTQYF	TGTGCCAGCAGCCTAGGAAGGACTCCCACAGATACGCAGTATTTT
TRBV5-1	NA	TRBJ2-5	NA	CASRPDNQETQYF	TGCGCCAGCAGACCGGACAACCAAGAGACCCAGTACTTC
TRBV18	NA	TRBJ2-3	TRBD2	CASSLLTSGEGTDTQYF	TGTGCCAGCTCACTCCTTACTAGCGGGGAGGGCACAGATACGCAGTATTTT
TRBV12-5	NA	TRBJ1-5	TRBD1	CASGLTRGQPQHF	TGTGCTAGTGGTTTAACCAGGGGGCAGCCCCAGCATTTT
TRBV5-6	NA	TRBJ1-2	NA	CASSFKGNTNYGYTF	TGTGCCAGCAGCTTCAAGGGGAACACTAACTATGGCTACACCTTC
TRBV5-1	NA	TRBJ1-2	NA	CASSYDSDYGYTF	TGCGCCAGCAGCTACGACAGCGATTATGGCTACACCTTC
TRBV5-1	NA	TRBJ1-1	NA	CASSLVERTEAFF	TGCGCCAGCAGCTTGGTGGAGAGGACTGAAGCTTTCTTT
TRBV2	NA	TRBJ2-5	TRBD1	CASSEDRGTQETQYF	TGTGCCAGCAGTGAAGACAGGGGGACTCAAGAGACCCAGTACTTC
TRBV7-8	NA	TRBJ1-3	NA	CASSLGAHSTGNTIYF	TGTGCCAGCAGCTTGGGGGCCCACAGTACAGGAAACACCATATATTTT
TRBV6-5	once	TRBJ1-1	NA	CASSSRQLFEAFF	TGTGCCAGCAGTTCTCGACAGCTTTTTGAAGCTTTCTTT
TRBV6-6	NA	TRBJ1-2	NA	CASSSAGANYGYTF	TGTGCCAGCAGTTCGGCAGGGGCTAACTATGGCTACACCTTC
TRBV30	NA	TRBJ1-1	NA	CAMWGPRTEAFF	TGTGCCATGTGGGGCCCCCGCACTGAAGCTTTCTTT
TRBV7-9	once	TRBJ2-1	NA	CASSTPPYNEQFF	TGTGCCAGCAGCACTCCCCCTTACAATGAGCAGTTCTTC
TRBV19	NA	TRBJ1-5	NA	CASSIVRRRGSGQPQHF	TGTGCCAGTAGTATAGTGAGGAGGAGGGGTAGCGGTCAGCCCCAGCATTTT
TRBV2	NA	TRBJ1-5	TRBD1	CASSEDRGRQPQHF	TGTGCCAGCAGCGAGGACAGGGGACGCCAGCCCCAGCATTTT
TRBV6-1	NA	TRBJ2-7	TRBD1	CASNPPGQGGSEQYF	TGTGCCAGCAACCCGCCTGGACAGGGTGGGAGTGAGCAGTACTTC
TRBV7-2	NA	TRBJ2-3	NA	CAQQLKTSSTTDTQYF	TGTGCCCAGCAGCTTAAAACTAGCAGCACCACAGATACGCAGTATTTT
TRBV7-9	few	TRBJ2-7	TRBD2	CATQLAEGTYEQYF	TGTGCCACCCAGCTAGCGGAGGGGACCTACGAGCAGTACTTC